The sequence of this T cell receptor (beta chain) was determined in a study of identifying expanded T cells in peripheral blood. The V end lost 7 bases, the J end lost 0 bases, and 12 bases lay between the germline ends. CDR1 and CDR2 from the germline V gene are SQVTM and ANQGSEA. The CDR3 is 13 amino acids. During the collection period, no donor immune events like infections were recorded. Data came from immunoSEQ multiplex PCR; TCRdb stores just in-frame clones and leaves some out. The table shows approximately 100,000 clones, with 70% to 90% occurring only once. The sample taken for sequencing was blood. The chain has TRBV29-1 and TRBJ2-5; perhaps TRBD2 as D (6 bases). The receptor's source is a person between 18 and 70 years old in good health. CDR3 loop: CSGRGVYQETQYF. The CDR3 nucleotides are TGCAGCGGACGCGGGGTCTACCAAGAGACCCAGTACTTC.